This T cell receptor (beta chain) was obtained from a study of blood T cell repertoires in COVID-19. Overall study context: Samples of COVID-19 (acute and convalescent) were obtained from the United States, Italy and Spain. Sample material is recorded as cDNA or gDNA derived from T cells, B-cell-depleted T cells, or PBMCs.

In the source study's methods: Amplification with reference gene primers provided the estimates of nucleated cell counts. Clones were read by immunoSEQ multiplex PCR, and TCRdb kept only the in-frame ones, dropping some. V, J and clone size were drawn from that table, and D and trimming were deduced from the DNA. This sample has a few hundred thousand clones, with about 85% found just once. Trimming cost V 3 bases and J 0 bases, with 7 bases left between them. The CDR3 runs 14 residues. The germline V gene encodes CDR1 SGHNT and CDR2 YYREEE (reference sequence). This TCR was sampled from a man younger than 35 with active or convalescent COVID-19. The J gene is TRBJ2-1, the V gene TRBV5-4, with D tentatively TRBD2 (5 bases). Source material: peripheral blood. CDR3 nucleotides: TGTGCCAGCAGCTACGGACTCTCCTACAATGAGCAGTTCTTC. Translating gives CASSYGLSYNEQFF.